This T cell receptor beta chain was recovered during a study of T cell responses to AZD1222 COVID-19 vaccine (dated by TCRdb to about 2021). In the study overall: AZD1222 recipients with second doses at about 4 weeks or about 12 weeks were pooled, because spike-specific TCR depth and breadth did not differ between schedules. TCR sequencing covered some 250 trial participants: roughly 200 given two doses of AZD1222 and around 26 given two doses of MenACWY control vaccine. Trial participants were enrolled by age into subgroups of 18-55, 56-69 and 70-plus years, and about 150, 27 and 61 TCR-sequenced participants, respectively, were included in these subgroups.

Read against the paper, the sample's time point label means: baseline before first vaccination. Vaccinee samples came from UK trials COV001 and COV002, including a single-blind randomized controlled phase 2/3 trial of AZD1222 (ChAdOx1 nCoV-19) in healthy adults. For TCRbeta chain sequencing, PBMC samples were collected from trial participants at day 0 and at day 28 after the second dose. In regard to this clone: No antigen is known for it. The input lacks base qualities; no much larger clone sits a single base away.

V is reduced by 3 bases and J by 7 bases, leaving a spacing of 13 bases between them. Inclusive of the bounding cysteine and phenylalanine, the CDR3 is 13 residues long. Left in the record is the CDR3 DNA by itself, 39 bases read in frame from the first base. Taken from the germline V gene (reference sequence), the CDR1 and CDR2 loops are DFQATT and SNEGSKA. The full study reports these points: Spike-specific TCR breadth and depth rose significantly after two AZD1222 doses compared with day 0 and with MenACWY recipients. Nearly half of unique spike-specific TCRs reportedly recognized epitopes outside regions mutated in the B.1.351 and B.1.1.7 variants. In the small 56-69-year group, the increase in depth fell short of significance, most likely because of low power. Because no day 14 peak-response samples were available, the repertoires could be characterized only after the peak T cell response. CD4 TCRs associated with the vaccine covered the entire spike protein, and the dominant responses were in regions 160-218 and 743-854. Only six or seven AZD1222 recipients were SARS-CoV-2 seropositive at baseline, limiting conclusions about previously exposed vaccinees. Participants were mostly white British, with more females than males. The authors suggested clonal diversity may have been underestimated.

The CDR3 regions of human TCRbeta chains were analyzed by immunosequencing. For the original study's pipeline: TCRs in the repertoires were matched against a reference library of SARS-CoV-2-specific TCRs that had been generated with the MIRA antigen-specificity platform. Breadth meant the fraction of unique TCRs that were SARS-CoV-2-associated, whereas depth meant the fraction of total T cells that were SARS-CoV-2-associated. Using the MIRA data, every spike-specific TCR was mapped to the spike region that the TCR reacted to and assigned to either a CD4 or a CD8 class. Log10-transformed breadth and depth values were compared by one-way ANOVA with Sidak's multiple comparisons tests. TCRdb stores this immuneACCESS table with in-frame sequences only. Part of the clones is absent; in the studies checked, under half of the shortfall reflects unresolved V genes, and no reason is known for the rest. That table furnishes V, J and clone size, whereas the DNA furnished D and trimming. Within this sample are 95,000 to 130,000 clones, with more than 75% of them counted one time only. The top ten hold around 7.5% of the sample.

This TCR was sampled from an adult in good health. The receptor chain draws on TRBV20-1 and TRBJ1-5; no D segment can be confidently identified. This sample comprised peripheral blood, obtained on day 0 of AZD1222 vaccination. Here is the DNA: TGCAGTGCTAGTCTCCAGGTGGACCAGCCCCAGCATTTT. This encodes CSASLQVDQPQHF.